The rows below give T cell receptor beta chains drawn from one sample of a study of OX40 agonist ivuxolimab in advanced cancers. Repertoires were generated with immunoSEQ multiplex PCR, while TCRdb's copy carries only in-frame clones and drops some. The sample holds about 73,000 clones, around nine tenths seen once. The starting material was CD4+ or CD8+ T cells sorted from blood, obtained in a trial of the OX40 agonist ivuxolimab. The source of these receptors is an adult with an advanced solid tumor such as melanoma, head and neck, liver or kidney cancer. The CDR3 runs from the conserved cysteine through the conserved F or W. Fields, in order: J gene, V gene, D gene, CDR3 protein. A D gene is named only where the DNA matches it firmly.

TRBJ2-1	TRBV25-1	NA	CASQVGLSSYNEQFF
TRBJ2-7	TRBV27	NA	CASRRPASYEQYF
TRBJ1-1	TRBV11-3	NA	CASSLAASGAIFF
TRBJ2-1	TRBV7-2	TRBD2	CASSLRLAGAYNEQFF
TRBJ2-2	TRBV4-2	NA	CASSRPTGELFF
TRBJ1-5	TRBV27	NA	CASHGQGSNQPQHF
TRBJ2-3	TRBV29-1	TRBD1	CSVGQGPTDTQYF
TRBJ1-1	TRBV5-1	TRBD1	CASTDRTAHTEAFF
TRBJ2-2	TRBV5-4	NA	CASSLWNTGELFF
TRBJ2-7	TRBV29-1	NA	CSVVGNYEQYF
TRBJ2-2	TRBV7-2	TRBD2	CASSSRLLAGGGTGELFF
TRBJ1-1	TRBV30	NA	CAWSAISGRNTEAFF
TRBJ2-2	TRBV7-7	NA	CASSPVGTGELFF
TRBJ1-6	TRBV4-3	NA	CASSQDPSGADNSPLHF
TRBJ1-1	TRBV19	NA	CASSTRRGATNTEAFF
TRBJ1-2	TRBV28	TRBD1	CASSEGTGMGGYTF
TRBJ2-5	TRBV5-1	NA	CASRPGAGETQYF
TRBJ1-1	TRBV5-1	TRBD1	CASRTGVEAFF
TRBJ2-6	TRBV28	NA	CASSLVRPSGANVLTF
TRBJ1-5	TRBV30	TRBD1	CAWRGQWSNQPQHF
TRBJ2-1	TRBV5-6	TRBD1	CASTLRDRYNEQFF
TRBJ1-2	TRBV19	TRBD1	CASSTGQNYGYTF
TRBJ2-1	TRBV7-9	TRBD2	CASSLAPSGSRNEQFF
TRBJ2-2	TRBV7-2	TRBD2	CASRVAGGTGELFF
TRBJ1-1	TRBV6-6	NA	CASSYIAGEAFF
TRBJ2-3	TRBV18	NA	CASSSGGADTQYF
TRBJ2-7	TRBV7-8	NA	CASSLVGGTYEQYF
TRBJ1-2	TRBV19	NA	CASSILWTAVTNYGYTF
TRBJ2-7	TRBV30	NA	CSCGDYEQYF
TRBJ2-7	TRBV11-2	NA	CASSPGQINYEQYF
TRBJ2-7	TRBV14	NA	CASTSSPPYEQYF
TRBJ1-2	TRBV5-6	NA	CASSLGGGAAVYGYTF
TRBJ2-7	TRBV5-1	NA	CASSLLAGPSYEQYF
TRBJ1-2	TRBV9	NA	CASSVVEGAGYGYTF
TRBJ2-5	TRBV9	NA	CASSPGVGETQYF
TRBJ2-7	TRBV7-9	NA	CASSRKETSEQYF